Reported below is one T cell receptor beta chain. Its matching antigen is unknown. This entry is derived from a study of CXCR3-negative and CXCR3-positive naive CD8 T cells. The method, 5' RACE with UMI labels, was used to prepare the TRB cDNA libraries. Each CDR3 protein gets one entry in TCRdb, which reprocessed the 5' RACE reads and gives no DNA. The sample is made up of approximately 98,000 distinct CDR3 sequences, and the top ten hold 1.1% of it. Overall study results and limits: When CXCR3-positive naive cells were set against CXCR3-negative naive cells, the former had more hydrophobic TRB CDR3s.

Naive CD8+ T cells had a CD45RO-CCR7+CD27+CD95- phenotype. Germline CDR1 reads SGHRS; CDR2 reads YFSETQ. CDR3 size: 15 residues. The clonotype was recovered from a human donor in good health. Some clones in this sample may be carry-over from other donors' samples. The V and J genes are TRBV5-1 and TRBJ2-1; lacking DNA, the TRBD1 call made by TCRdb goes unchecked. Sequencing was carried out using naive CXCR3+ CD8+ T cells from blood. This sample's subset: CD45RO-CCR7+CD27+CD95- naive CD8+ T cells expressing CXCR3 (TNR3+). This chain's CDR3 is CASRQQRGPDNEQSF.